This T cell receptor (beta chain) was found in a study of blood T cell repertoires in COVID-19. Produced via immunoSEQ multiplex PCR; TCRdb's table is partial and in-frame only. The sample holds 95,000 to 150,000 clones; over 80% are singletons and the top ten take about 4%. J gave up 2 bases and V 6 bases, and 2 bases lay outside the gene matches. Germline CDR1 ENHRY, CDR2 SYGVKD. The CDR3 consists of 14 residues. In Cohort 3, a recovered donor had either two negative PCRs, clearance, or symptom resolution. J is TRBJ1-1 and V is TRBV10-3; 11 bases agree with TRBD1. Sequences were obtained from PBMCs or T cells enriched from blood (not recorded which). The receptor was isolated from a woman aged 30 to 39 who had recovered from COVID-19. CDR3 sequence (DNA): TGTGCCATCAGCCGGACAGGGGGCAACACTGAAGCTTTCTTT. Its protein product is CAISRTGGNTEAFF.